Each of the 29 T cell receptor beta chains below was sequenced from the same sample in a study of T-cell memory formation after mild COVID-19. TCRdb itself ran the 5' RACE reads through MiXCR, one entry per CDR3 protein. The sample records about 560,000 distinct CDR3 sequences, approximately 19% being singletons. The specimen was PBMCs or a T cell subset sorted from them (not recorded which). The receptor set was obtained from an adult woman who had mild COVID-19 (a few samples of this study predate the infection). Cell type and time point are not known.

V is TRBV6-5 and J is TRBJ2-1, with D perhaps matching TRBD1 (6 bases). The CDR3 totals 18 residues. The germline gives CDR1 MNHEY, CDR2 SVGAGI. V was pared by 0 bases and J by 2 bases, with 17 bases between. CDR3 protein: CASSYSSRGWDAYNEQFF. Here the CDR3 DNA reads TGTGCCAGCAGTTACTCGTCAAGGGGGTGGGATGCCTACAATGAGCAGTTCTTC.

CDR3 in amino acids: CASSPGEASYGYTF. The CDR3 region has the DNA TGTGCCAGCTCACCTGGCGAGGCGTCCTATGGCTACACCTTC. V gene TRBV18 combines with J gene TRBJ1-2; D not resolved. This CDR3 spans 14 amino acids. Trimming left V 3 bases short and J 4 bases short, with 12 bases between. Per germline, CDR1 KGHSH and CDR2 LQKENI.

This clonotype was seen only a few times. This chain links TRBV24-1 with TRBJ2-1; D perhaps matches TRBD2 (7 bases). The CDR3 spans 16 residues. The V end was cut by 3 bases, the J end by 4 bases, with 15 bases between. Germline V CDR1 and CDR2: KGHDR, SFDVKD. The CDR3 loop reads CATSDPGGLPYNEQFF. The CDR3 nucleotides are TGTGCCACCAGTGATCCGGGGGGCCTACCATACAATGAGCAGTTCTTC.

There are a few counts of this clonotype. This chain links TRBV7-9 with TRBJ2-1; TRBD2 aligns across 15 bases. CDR3 length: 17 residues. CDR1 is SEHNR and CDR2 is FQNEAQ in the germline V gene (reference sequence). The V segment lost 5 bases and the J segment 9 bases; nucleotides outside the gene matches: 11. CDR3 loop: CASSQRTSGRVSGEQFF. Written as DNA, the CDR3 is TGTGCCAGCAGCCAGCGGACTAGCGGGAGGGTTTCTGGTGAGCAGTTCTTC.

This clonotype was seen many times. The gene calls are TRBV7-2 and TRBJ2-1, with 8 bases fitting TRBD2. With 5 bases clipped from V and 5 bases from J, the junction kept 8 bases outside the gene matches. The CDR3 covers 15 residues. The germline CDR1 and CDR2 sequences are SGHTA and FQGNSA. In nucleotides, the CDR3 is TGTGCCAGCAGCCCAGGGGCGGGAGGAAACAATGAGCAGTTCTTC. It translates to CASSPGAGGNNEQFF.

This chain links TRBV11-2 with TRBJ2-3; D may be TRBD2 (5 bases). Trimming took 0 bases from V and 4 from J, leaving 17 bases between them. This CDR3 is 17 amino acids long. The germline CDR1 and CDR2 sequences are SGHAT and FQNNGV. CDR3 DNA sequence: TGTGCCAGCAGCTTAGATAGGTGGCTAGCTCCCCCAGATACGCAGTATTTT. Translating gives CASSLDRWLAPPDTQYF.

The chain is built from TRBV10-3 and TRBJ2-7; possibly TRBD1 or TRBD2 for D (5 bases each). CDR1 is ENHRY, CDR2 SYGVKD, per germline. The CDR3 is 11 amino acids. V lost 4 bases to trimming and J lost 10 bases, with 11 bases between them. CDR3 DNA sequence: TGTGCCATCAGTGGGGACGGAAAACAGTACTTC. Translating gives CAISGDGKQYF.

This clonotype was seen many times. The chain combines TRBV12-3 or TRBV12-4 with TRBJ2-5; TRBD1 matches at 7 bases. This CDR3 comprises 14 residues. Germline trimming cut 5 bases from V and 5 bases from J; bases unmatched to any gene: 8. CDR3 in DNA: TGTGCCAGCAGTCTCTCGGACAGGAGGGAGACCCAGTACTTC. Encoded protein: CASSLSDRRETQYF.

The gene calls are TRBV7-9 and TRBJ1-3; D is ambiguous. The CDR3 is 13 residues long. With 7 bases removed from V and 0 bases from J, the gap between germline ends came to 7 bases. Looked up from germline, CDR1 is SEHNR and CDR2 is FQNEAQ (reference sequence). CDR3 protein: CASIRGSGNTIYF. The CDR3 nucleotides are TGTGCCAGCATCCGAGGCTCTGGAAACACCATATATTTT.

This clonotype was found many times. This chain connects TRBV2 to TRBJ2-1; 13 nucleotides agree with TRBD2. The CDR3 has 14 residues. V dropped 9 bases and J dropped 10; count of bases not matched to a gene: 9. In germline, CDR1 is SNHLY, CDR2 FYNNEI. The CDR3 DNA follows: TGTGCCAGACAACAGACGACTAGCGGGGGGGAGCAGTTCTTC. This codes for CARQQTTSGGEQFF.

This chain joins TRBV2 and TRBJ2-3; 10 nucleotides match TRBD2. Germline CDR1 is SNHLY and CDR2 is FYNNEI. V lost 6 bases and J lost 2; bases outside the gene matches: 5. The CDR3 length is 15 residues. CDR3 sequence (DNA): TGTGCCAGCAGAAGGACTAGCGGCAACACAGATACGCAGTATTTT. Protein: CASRRTSGNTDTQYF.

This clonotype was seen a few times. The rearrangement uses TRBV4-1 and TRBJ2-1, with a weak D call TRBD2 (6 bases). The V gene's germline CDR1 is MGHRA and CDR2 YSYEKL. The CDR3 covers 14 residues. The CDR3 DNA follows: TGCGGCAGTCAAGAAAGAGTCGGGGGTGAAGTGCAGTTCTTC. It yields the protein CGSQERVGGEVQFF.

This rearrangement joins TRBV6-6 to TRBJ1-5, with D hard to call. With 5 bases removed from V and 5 bases from J, the gap between germline ends came to 16 bases. The germline V gene has CDR1 MNHNY and CDR2 SVGAGI (reference sequence). The CDR3 covers 15 residues. CDR3 nucleotides: TGTGCCAGCAGTCTAAAGGTCGGGGTCGATCAGCCCCAGCATTTT. Translating gives CASSLKVGVDQPQHF.

This rearrangement joins TRBV6-2 or TRBV6-3 to TRBJ2-1, with D hard to call. This CDR3 region has 11 residues. Per the germline V gene, CDR1 is MNHEY and CDR2 is SVGEGT. V was pared by 5 bases and J by 9 bases, with 8 bases between. Here the CDR3 DNA reads TGTGCCAGCAGTACGATGCTTGAGCAGTTCTTC. It codes for CASSTMLEQFF.

This clonotype was found a few times. CDR3 sequence reads: CASSVELYDRRAFF. For the CDR3, the DNA is TGTGCCAGCAGCGTAGAGCTATATGACCGGAGAGCTTTCTTT. The V gene is TRBV9, the J gene TRBJ1-1; D is ambiguous. Germline V CDR1 and CDR2: SGDLS, YYNGEE. The V end was cut by 0 bases, the J end by 10 bases, with 16 bases between. This CDR3 has 14 amino acids.

V is TRBV19 and J is TRBJ1-1; D is uncertain. Germline assignment: CDR1 LNHDA and CDR2 SQIVND (reference sequence). CDR3 length: 14 amino acids. Trimming cost V 3 bases and J 4 bases, with 12 bases left between them. The CDR3 spells CASSMSRGFTEAFF. CDR3 DNA: TGTGCCAGTAGTATGTCCCGGGGTTTCACTGAAGCTTTCTTT.

This clonotype has more than one count but fewer than ten. The CDR3 loop reads CATSRDKTGLNQPQHF. The CDR3 coding sequence is TGTGCCACCAGCAGAGATAAGACAGGCCTTAATCAGCCCCAGCATTTT. The gene calls are TRBV15 and TRBJ1-5; tentative D call: TRBD1 (6 bases). Trimming left V 0 bases short and J 4 bases short, with 13 bases between. This CDR3 comprises 16 residues. From germline, CDR1 is LNHNV and CDR2 YYDKDF (reference sequence).

This clonotype was seen only a few times. The rearrangement joins TRBV12-3 or TRBV12-4 to TRBJ2-5, with 8 nucleotides matching TRBD1. The CDR3 sequence is 17 residues long. V was pared by 4 bases and J by 2 bases, with 12 bases of the junction left unmatched. CDR3 coding DNA: TGTGCCAGCAGTTCCGGGACAGGCTTCAGGGGGCAAGAGACCCAGTACTTC. Protein: CASSSGTGFRGQETQYF.

This clonotype was recorded a few times. The CDR3 sequence is CASSLATSGAYNEQFF. CDR3 bases: TGTGCCAGCAGCTTAGCGACTAGCGGGGCCTACAATGAGCAGTTCTTC. The J gene is TRBJ2-1, the V gene TRBV7-3; TRBD2 aligns across 11 bases. Germline V gene sequence: CDR1 SGHTA, CDR2 FQGTGA. V lost 2 bases, J lost 2 bases, and 2 bases stayed unmatched. The CDR3 runs 16 residues.

Only a few counts were recorded for this clonotype. This chain connects TRBV20-1 to TRBJ1-5; 9 bases match TRBD1. Trimming removed 6 bases from V and 3 bases from J; junction bases left unmatched: 9. The CDR3 totals 15 residues. Per germline, CDR1 DFQATT and CDR2 SNEGSKA (reference sequence). This CDR3 reads CSATAGTGNNQPQHF. The CDR3 bases are TGCAGTGCAACCGCCGGGACAGGGAACAATCAGCCCCAGCATTTT.

This clonotype was counted a few times. The genes are TRBV12-3 or TRBV12-4 and TRBJ2-3, with unresolved D. CDR3 size: 13 residues. V was pared by 3 bases and J by 3 bases, with 7 bases between. This chain's CDR3 is CASSFGATDTQYF. CDR3 DNA: TGTGCCAGCAGTTTCGGAGCAACAGATACGCAGTATTTT.

Ten or more counts support this clonotype. The chain carries TRBV5-1 and TRBJ2-7; D remains ambiguous. V lost 0 bases, J lost 2 bases, and 9 bases lay in between. The CDR3 is 14 amino acids. CDR1 is SGHRS and CDR2 is YFSETQ in the germline V gene. The CDR3 DNA sequence: TGCGCCAGCAGCTTGGAGGCAGGAACCTACGAGCAGTACTTC. Its protein product is CASSLEAGTYEQYF. The full variable domain, completed using reference TRBV5-1 and TRBJ2-7, is KAGVTQTPRYLIKTRGQQVTLSCSPISGHRSVSWYQQTPGQGLQFLFEYFSETQRNKGNFPGRFSGRQFSNSRSEMNVSTLELGDSALYLCASSLEAGTYEQYFGPGTRLTVT.

This clonotype was seen a handful of times. The rearrangement joins TRBV5-1 to TRBJ2-2; 8 nucleotides align to TRBD1. V dropped 3 bases and J dropped 7; count of bases not matched to a gene: 5. Germline CDR1 SGHRS, CDR2 YFSETQ. CDR3 length: 14 residues. CDR3 amino acids: CASSSDRASGELFF. The DNA for the CDR3 is TGCGCCAGCAGCTCGGACAGGGCAAGCGGGGAGCTGTTTTTT.

CDR3 amino acids: CASSRSGIGDTEAFF. The CDR3 bases are TGCGCCAGCAGCCGCTCTGGTATCGGGGACACTGAAGCTTTCTTT. The rearrangement links TRBV4-3 to TRBJ1-1; D call uncertain. Germline CDR1 reads LGHNA; CDR2 reads YSLEER. V lost 4 bases, J lost 3 bases, and 15 bases lay in between. The CDR3 loop spans 15 amino acids.

This clonotype was picked up a small number of times. The chain joins TRBV19 to TRBJ1-5, with 9 bases fitting TRBD1. V shed 4 bases and J 1 base; nucleotides not matched to a gene: 5. There are 16 residues in the CDR3. The germline CDR1 and CDR2 sequences are LNHDA and SQIVND (reference sequence). The chain's CDR3 is CASSTQDRGSNQPQHF. As DNA, the CDR3 is TGTGCCAGTAGTACTCAGGACAGGGGAAGCAATCAGCCCCAGCATTTT. The full variable domain, in which reference TRBV19 and TRBJ1-5 provide the parts outside the CDR3, is DGGITQSPKYLFRKEGQNVTLSCEQNLNHDAMYWYRQDPGQGLRLIYYSQIVNDFQKGDIAEGYSVSREKKESFPLTVTSAQKNPTAFYLCASSTQDRGSNQPQHFGDGTRLSIL.

This clonotype was picked up many times. This chain links TRBV4-1 with TRBJ1-4, with D possibly matching TRBD1 (5 bases). Germline CDR1 is MGHRA and CDR2 is YSYEKL. Trimming cost V 1 base and J 4 bases, with 10 bases left between them. The CDR3 spans 15 residues. CDR3 coding DNA: TGCGCCAGCAGCCAAGGGTACGGGGGTAATGAAAAACTGTTTTTT. Protein: CASSQGYGGNEKLFF.

This sequence joins TRBV11-2 and TRBJ2-6; D is unresolved. The CDR3 consists of 12 residues. The ends were cut back, 5 bases at V and 6 bases at J, with 5 bases in the middle. Germline V gene sequence: CDR1 SGHAT, CDR2 FQNNGV. The CDR3: CASSRSANVLTF. As DNA, the CDR3 is TGTGCCAGCAGCCGATCGGCCAACGTCCTGACTTTC. The full variable domain, rest sourced from reference TRBV11-2 and TRBJ2-6, is EAGVAQSPRYKIIEKRQSVAFWCNPISGHATLYWYQQILGQGPKLLIQFQNNGVVDDSQLPKDRFSAERLKGVDSTLKIQPAKLEDSAVYLCASSRSANVLTFGAGSRLTVL.

This clonotype was seen a handful of times. The CDR3 is CASSQATGLNYGYTF. In nucleotides, the CDR3 is TGTGCCAGCAGCCAAGCGACAGGACTGAACTATGGCTACACCTTC. The chain employs TRBV7-9 and TRBJ1-2, with TRBD1 as a possible D gene (6 bases). Germline CDR1 and CDR2: SEHNR and FQNEAQ (reference sequence). Trimming removed 5 bases at V and 2 bases at J, with 15 bases between. CDR3 length equals 15 residues.

The chain is built from TRBV19 and TRBJ1-2; no firm D call. The V and J ends lost 7 bases and 4 bases respectively, with 10 bases between them. The germline V gene encodes CDR1 LNHDA and CDR2 SQIVND (reference sequence). There are 12 residues in the CDR3. In DNA form, the CDR3 reads TGTGCCAGTAATGGCTGGGGCTATGGCTACACCTTC. Translating gives CASNGWGYGYTF.